These 6 T cell receptor beta chains came from one sample sequenced in a study of early T cells in non-severe SARS-CoV-2 infection. TCRdb re-analysed the 5' RACE reads in MiXCR, keeping a single row per CDR3 protein. The sample includes about 47,000 distinct CDR3 sequences, roughly a tenth of them seen just once. The sequencing here drew on whole blood, taken at baseline. Receptors originate from an adult who was a healthcare worker with PCR-confirmed SARS-CoV-2 infection or an uninfected control (not recorded which).

The chain combines TRBV7-2 with TRBJ1-1; D gene unclear. V lost 0 bases and J lost 0, with 8 bases in between. The CDR3 extends over 15 amino acids. Germline V lookup: CDR1 SGHTA, CDR2 FQGNSA. In DNA form, the CDR3 reads TGTGCCAGCAGCTTAGCGCCAGGCTTGAACACTGAAGCTTTCTTT. Translation gives CASSLAPGLNTEAFF.

The J gene is TRBJ2-3, the V gene TRBV7-9; TRBD1 agrees at 7 bases. The V gene's germline CDR1 is SEHNR and CDR2 FQNEAQ (reference sequence). The CDR3 has 16 residues. The V gene end was trimmed by 5 bases and the J gene end by 0 bases; junction bases not matched to a gene: 8. The CDR3 loop is CASSPRRGQSTDTQYF. For the CDR3, the DNA is TGTGCCAGCAGCCCCCGTCGGGGACAGAGCACAGATACGCAGTATTTT.

V gene TRBV19 combines with J gene TRBJ2-2; 8 bases map to TRBD1. Trimming at V came to 7 bases and at J to 5 bases, leaving 6 bases not matched to a gene. This CDR3 comprises 14 residues. Germline V CDR1 and CDR2: LNHDA, SQIVND (reference sequence). The CDR3 sequence is CASKVTGVTGELFF. CDR3 bases: TGTGCCAGTAAGGTGACAGGGGTTACCGGGGAGCTGTTTTTT.

This clonotype was counted ten times or more. The rearrangement links TRBV9 to TRBJ1-1; D is ambiguous. Germline CDR1 reads SGDLS; CDR2 reads YYNGEE. There are 19 residues in the CDR3. Trimming removed 5 bases from V and 0 bases from J, with 26 bases in between. The CDR3 DNA reads as TGTGCCAGCAGTAGGGCCAGCTCTGTTTCTCCCGCCTTGAACACTGAAGCTTTCTTT. As protein: CASSRASSVSPALNTEAFF.

This clonotype was seen more than once but under ten times. This rearrangement joins TRBV24-1 to TRBJ2-5; 7 nucleotides match TRBD2. Germline trimming cut 2 bases from V and 3 bases from J; bases unmatched to any gene: 5. Germline V gene sequence: CDR1 KGHDR, CDR2 SFDVKD. The length of the CDR3 is 15 residues. DNA of the CDR3: TGTGCCACCAGTGATTCGGGGGGAGGGAAAGAGACCCAGTACTTC. Translating it yields CATSDSGGGKETQYF.

The chain uses TRBV3-1 and TRBJ1-1, with D uncertain. Between the trimmed V and J ends, which lost 3 bases and 4 bases, there was a span of 18 bases. Germline V gives CDR1 LGHDT, CDR2 YNNKEL (reference sequence). CDR3 length equals 16 residues. CDR3 region: CASSQQGDAKSTEAFF. The CDR3 DNA sequence: TGTGCCAGCAGCCAGCAAGGAGACGCCAAGAGCACTGAAGCTTTCTTT.